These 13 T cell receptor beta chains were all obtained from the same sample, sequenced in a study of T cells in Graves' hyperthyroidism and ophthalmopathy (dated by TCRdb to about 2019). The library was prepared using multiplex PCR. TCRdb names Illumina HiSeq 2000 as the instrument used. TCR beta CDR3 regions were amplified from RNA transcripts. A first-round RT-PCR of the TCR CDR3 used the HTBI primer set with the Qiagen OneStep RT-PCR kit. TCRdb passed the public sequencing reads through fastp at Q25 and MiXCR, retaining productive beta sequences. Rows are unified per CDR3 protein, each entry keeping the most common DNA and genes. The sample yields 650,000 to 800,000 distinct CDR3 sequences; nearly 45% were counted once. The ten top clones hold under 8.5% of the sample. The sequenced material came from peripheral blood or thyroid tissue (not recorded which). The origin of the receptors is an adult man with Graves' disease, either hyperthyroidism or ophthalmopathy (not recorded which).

The DNA for the CDR3 is TGTGCCAGCAGCCCTGGGGGGACGGAAGAGACCCAGTACTTC. Protein product: CASSPGGTEETQYF. The chain couples TRBV6-5 to TRBJ2-5, with D possibly being TRBD2 (6 bases). Germline CDR1 is MNHEY and CDR2 is SVGAGI. The CDR3 consists of 14 residues. V lost 6 bases to trimming and J lost 3 bases, with 14 bases between them.

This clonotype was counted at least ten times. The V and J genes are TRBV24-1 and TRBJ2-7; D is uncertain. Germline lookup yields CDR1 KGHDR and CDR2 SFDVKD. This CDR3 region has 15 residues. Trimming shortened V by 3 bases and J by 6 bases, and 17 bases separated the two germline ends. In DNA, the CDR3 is TGTGCCACCAGTGATGCGGCCAATAGGGCATCCGAGCAGTACTTC. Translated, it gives CATSDAANRASEQYF.

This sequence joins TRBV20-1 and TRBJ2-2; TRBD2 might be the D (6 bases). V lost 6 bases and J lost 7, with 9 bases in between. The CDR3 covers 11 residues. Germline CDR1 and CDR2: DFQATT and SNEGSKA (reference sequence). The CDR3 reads CSAPTSGELFF. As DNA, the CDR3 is TGCAGTGCCCCGACTAGCGGGGAGCTGTTTTTT.

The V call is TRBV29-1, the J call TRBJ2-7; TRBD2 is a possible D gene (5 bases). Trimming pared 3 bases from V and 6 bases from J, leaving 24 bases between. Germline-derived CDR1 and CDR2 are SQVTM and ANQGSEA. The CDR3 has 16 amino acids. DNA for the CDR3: TGCAGCGTTGATGTTTCCGGCGGGTCAGGTCGCGGCGAGCAGTACTTC. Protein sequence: CSVDVSGGSGRGEQYF.

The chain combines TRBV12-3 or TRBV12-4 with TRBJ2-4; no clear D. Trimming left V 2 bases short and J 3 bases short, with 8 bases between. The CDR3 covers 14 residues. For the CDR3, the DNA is TGTGCCAGCAGTTTAATGAACAGCAAAAACATTCAGTACTTC. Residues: CASSLMNSKNIQYF.

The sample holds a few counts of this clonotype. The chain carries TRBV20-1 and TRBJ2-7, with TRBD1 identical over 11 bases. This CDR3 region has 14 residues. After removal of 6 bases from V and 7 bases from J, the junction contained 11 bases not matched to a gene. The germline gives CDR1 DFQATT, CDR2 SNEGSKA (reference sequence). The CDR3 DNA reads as TGCAGTGCACAAGCCGGGACAGGGGGGTTAGAGCAGTACTTC. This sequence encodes CSAQAGTGGLEQYF.

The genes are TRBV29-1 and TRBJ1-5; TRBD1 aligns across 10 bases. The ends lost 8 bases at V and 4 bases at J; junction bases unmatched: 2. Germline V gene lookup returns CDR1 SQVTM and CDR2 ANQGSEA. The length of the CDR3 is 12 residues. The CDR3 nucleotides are TGCAGCTCGGGACAGGGGAATCAGCCCCAGCATTTT. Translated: CSSGQGNQPQHF.

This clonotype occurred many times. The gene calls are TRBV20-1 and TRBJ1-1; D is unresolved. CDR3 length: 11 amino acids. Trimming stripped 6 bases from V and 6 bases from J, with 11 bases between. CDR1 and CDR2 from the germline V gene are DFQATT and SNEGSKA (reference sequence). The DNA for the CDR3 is TGCAGTGCCCAAGGCGAGGCTGAAGCTTTCTTT. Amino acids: CSAQGEAEAFF.

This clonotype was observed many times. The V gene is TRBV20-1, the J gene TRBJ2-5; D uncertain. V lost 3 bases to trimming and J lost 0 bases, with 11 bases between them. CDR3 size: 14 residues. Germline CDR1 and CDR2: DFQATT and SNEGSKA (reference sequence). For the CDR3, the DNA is TGCAGTGCTAGCGGGCTAGGGTACCAAGAGACCCAGTACTTC. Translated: CSASGLGYQETQYF.

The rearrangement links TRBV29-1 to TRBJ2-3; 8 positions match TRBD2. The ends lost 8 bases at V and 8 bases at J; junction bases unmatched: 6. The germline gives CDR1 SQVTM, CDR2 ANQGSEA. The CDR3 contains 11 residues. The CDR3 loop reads CSQLSGSTQYF. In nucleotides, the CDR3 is TGCAGCCAACTCAGCGGGAGTACGCAGTATTTT.

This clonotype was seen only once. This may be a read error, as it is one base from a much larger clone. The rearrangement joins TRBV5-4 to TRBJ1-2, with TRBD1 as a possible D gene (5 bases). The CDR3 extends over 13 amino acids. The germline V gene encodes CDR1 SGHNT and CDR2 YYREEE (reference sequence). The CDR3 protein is CAGSEGPPNGYTF. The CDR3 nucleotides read TGTGCCGGCAGCGAGGGACCGCCCAATGGCTACACCTTC.

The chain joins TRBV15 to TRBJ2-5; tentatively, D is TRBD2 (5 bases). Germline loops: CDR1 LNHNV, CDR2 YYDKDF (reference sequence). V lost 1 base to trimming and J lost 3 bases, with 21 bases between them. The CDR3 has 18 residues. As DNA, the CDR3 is TGTGCCACCAGCAGAGGAGGTCTGGCGGGCGACCTTAAAGAGACCCAGTACTTC. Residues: CATSRGGLAGDLKETQYF. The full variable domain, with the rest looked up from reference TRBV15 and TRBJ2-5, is DAMVIQNPRYQVTQFGKPVTLSCSQTLNHNVMYWYQQKSSQAPKLLFHYYDKDFNNEADTPDNFQSRRPNTSFCFLDIRSPGLGDTAMYLCATSRGGLAGDLKETQYFGPGTRLLVL.

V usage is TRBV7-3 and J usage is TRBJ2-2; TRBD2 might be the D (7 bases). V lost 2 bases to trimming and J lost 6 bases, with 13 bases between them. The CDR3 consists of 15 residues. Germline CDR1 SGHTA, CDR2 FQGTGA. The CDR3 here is CASSLGGGAAGELFF. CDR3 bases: TGTGCCAGCAGCTTAGGCGGGGGCGCCGCCGGGGAGCTGTTTTTT.